The source of this T cell receptor (beta chain) is a study of T cell responses to AZD1222 COVID-19 vaccine. On this clone: Its antigen is currently unknown.

Overall study findings and caveats: Samples come after the peak T cell response, not at day 14. Spike-specific TCR breadth rose after two AZD1222 doses, and depth rose as well. In a largely white British group with more females than males, clonal diversity was possibly underestimated.

Trimming took 5 bases from V and 2 from J, leaving 3 bases between them. This CDR3 has 11 residues. The V gene's germline CDR1 is MNHEY and CDR2 SVGEGT. Assay used: immunoSEQ multiplex PCR; TCRdb lists only in-frame clones, some missing. The table records about 140,000 clones, over 75% of them present only once. This clonotype originated in an adult in good health. The chain combines TRBV6-2 or TRBV6-3 with TRBJ1-2; D unclear. This material consisted of peripheral blood, taken on day 0 of AZD1222 vaccination. The CDR3 bases are TGTGCCAGCAGTCAAAACTATGGCTACACCTTC. The encoded protein is CASSQNYGYTF.